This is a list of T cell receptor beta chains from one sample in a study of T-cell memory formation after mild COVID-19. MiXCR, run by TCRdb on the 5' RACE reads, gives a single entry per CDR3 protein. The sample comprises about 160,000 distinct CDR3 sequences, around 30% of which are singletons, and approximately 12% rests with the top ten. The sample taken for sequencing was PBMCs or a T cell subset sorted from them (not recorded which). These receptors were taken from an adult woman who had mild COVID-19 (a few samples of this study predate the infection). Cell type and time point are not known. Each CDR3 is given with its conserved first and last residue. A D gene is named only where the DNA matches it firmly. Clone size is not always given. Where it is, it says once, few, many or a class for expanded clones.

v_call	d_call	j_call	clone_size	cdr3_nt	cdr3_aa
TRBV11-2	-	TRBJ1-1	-	TGTGCCAGCAGCCCCGATGCCATGATGAACACTGAAGCTTTCTTT	CASSPDAMMNTEAFF
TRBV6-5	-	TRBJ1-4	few	TGTGCCAGCAGTTACCTACAGGGTTGGACTAATGAAAAACTGTTTTTT	CASSYLQGWTNEKLFF
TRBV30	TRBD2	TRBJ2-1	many	TGTGCCTGGAGACTTAAAACTAGCGGGAGGTACTACAATGAGCAGTTCTTC	CAWRLKTSGRYYNEQFF
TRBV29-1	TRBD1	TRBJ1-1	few	TGCAGCGGGGATACAGGGGGAACTGAAGCTTTCTTT	CSGDTGGTEAFF
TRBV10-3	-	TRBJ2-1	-	TGTGCCATCAGTTCCGGGACGACCCATTACAATGAGCAGTTCTTC	CAISSGTTHYNEQFF
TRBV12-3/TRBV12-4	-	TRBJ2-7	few	TGTGCCAGCTCCCTAGGCGGGGACTTTTACGAGCAGTACTTC	CASSLGGDFYEQYF
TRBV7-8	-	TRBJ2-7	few	TGTGCCAGCAGCTTCGACAGGACCTCCTACGAGCAGTACTTC	CASSFDRTSYEQYF
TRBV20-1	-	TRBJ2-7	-	TGCAGTGCTAGAAGCAGGCTCTCCTACGAGCAGTACTTC	CSARSRLSYEQYF
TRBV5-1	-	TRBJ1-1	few	TGCGCCAGCAGCACCAACAGGGAAACTGAAGCTTTCTTT	CASSTNRETEAFF
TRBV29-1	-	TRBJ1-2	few	TGCAGCGTTCTCGCGTCTAACTATGGCTACACCTTC	CSVLASNYGYTF
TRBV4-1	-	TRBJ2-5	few	TGCGCCAGCAGCGTAGGGATGGGGGAAATACGGGAGACCCAGTACTTC	CASSVGMGEIRETQYF
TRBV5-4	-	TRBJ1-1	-	TGTGCCAGCAGCTTTAAGGAACGGACGAACACTGAAGCTTTCTTT	CASSFKERTNTEAFF
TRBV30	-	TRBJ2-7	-	TGTGCCTGGAGTGGTGGGGGTGAGCAGTACTTC	CAWSGGGEQYF
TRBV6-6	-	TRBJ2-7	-	TGTGCCAGCAGTTACTCAGCGACAGGTTACGGCGAGCAGTACTTC	CASSYSATGYGEQYF
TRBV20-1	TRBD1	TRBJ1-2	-	TGCAGTGCTCCTCAGGACAGGGCGGTCGGCTACACCTTC	CSAPQDRAVGYTF
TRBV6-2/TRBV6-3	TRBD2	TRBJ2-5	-	TGTGCCAGCAGCTCGGGACTAGCGCCCCAAGGCGAGACCCAGTACTTC	CASSSGLAPQGETQYF
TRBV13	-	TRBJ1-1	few	TGTGCCAGCAGCTCCGGGGCGAACACTGAAGCTTTCTTT	CASSSGANTEAFF
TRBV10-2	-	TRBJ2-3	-	TGCGCCAGCCTGGGAAACTCCGGCACAGATACGCAGTATTTT	CASLGNSGTDTQYF
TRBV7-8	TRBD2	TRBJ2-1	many	TGTGCCAGCAGCTTAGAGGGCGGGGGGGCATATGAGCAGTTCTTC	CASSLEGGGAYEQFF
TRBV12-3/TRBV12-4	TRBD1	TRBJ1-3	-	TGTGCCAGCAGTCGCGACAGGGAGGCAAGGAGAAACACCATATATTTT	CASSRDREARRNTIYF
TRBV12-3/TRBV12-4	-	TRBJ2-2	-	TGTGCCAGCAGGGATGACACCGGGGAGCTGTTTTTT	CASRDDTGELFF
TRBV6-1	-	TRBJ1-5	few	TGTGCCAGCAGTGTGCAGGGCTGGGTCAATCAGCCCCAGCATTTT	CASSVQGWVNQPQHF
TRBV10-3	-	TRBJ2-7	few	TGTGCCATCAGTGAAGGGTCCTACGAGCAGTACTTC	CAISEGSYEQYF